The 31 T cell receptor beta chains listed next were all sequenced from one sample in a study of cytomegalovirus exposure and HLA in healthy donors. Sequencing was performed with immunoSEQ multiplex PCR; in TCRdb, only in-frame clones are kept and a portion is missing. The sample includes tens of thousands of clones, about 94% of them seen just once. Material: PBMCs. The receptors here all came from a man aged 18 to 30 in good health and CMV-seropositive.

The rearrangement uses TRBV5-1 and TRBJ2-3; 11 bases fit TRBD2. The CDR3 sequence is 16 residues long. V lost 2 bases to trimming and J lost 0 bases; unmatched junction nucleotides: 2. The V gene's germline CDR1 is SGHRS and CDR2 YFSETQ. The chain's CDR3 is CASSFGTSGSTDTQYF. CDR3 sequence (DNA): TGCGCCAGCAGCTTTGGGACTAGCGGAAGCACAGATACGCAGTATTTT. Supplemented by reference TRBV5-1 and TRBJ2-3, the full variable domain reads KAGVTQTPRYLIKTRGQQVTLSCSPISGHRSVSWYQQTPGQGLQFLFEYFSETQRNKGNFPGRFSGRQFSNSRSEMNVSTLELGDSALYLCASSFGTSGSTDTQYFGPGTRLTVL.

This clone was counted once. The genes are TRBV2 and TRBJ1-4; 8 positions match TRBD1. CDR1 and CDR2 (germline): SNHLY, FYNNEI. This CDR3 region has 12 residues. V was pared by 4 bases and J by 8 bases, with 0 bases of the junction left unmatched. CDR3 nucleotides: TGTGCCAGCAGTGGGACAGGGGAAAAACTGTTTTTT. Translating it yields CASSGTGEKLFF.

The rearrangement joins TRBV28 to TRBJ1-2; D remains ambiguous. The ends were cut back, 6 bases at V and 4 bases at J, with 12 bases in the middle. The germline gives CDR1 MDHEN, CDR2 SYDVKM. The CDR3 totals 13 residues. The DNA of the CDR3 is TGTGCCAGCAGGCGTCGGAGAAGCTATGGCTACACCTTC. It yields the protein CASRRRRSYGYTF.

The chain combines TRBV6-6 with TRBJ1-6, with 10 bases matching TRBD1. V shed 6 bases and J 9 bases; nucleotides not matched to a gene: 5. The CDR3 contains 14 residues. Germline V lookup: CDR1 MNHNY, CDR2 SVGAGI (reference sequence). CDR3 sequence (DNA): TGTGCCAGCAGGGGAGACAGGGGGCCTTCACCCCTCCACTTT. Translated, it gives CASRGDRGPSPLHF.

The chain joins TRBV6-6 to TRBJ2-1; TRBD2 aligns across 10 bases. Germline loops: CDR1 MNHNY, CDR2 SVGAGI (reference sequence). The CDR3 contains 14 residues. The V segment lost 8 bases and the J segment 10 bases; nucleotides outside the gene matches: 11. In nucleotides, the CDR3 is TGTGCCAGCCATGGACTAGCGGCCCCAGGGGAGCAGTTCTTC. This gives the protein CASHGLAAPGEQFF.

CDR3 coding DNA: TGTGCCAGCAGCCCTCCGAGCGGTGATACGCAGTATTTT. It is translated as CASSPPSGDTQYF. The chain couples TRBV7-3 to TRBJ2-3; D might be TRBD2 (5 bases). The germline V and J ends were trimmed by 5 bases and 6 bases, with 12 bases remaining between them. The CDR3 has 13 residues. Germline V gives CDR1 SGHTA, CDR2 FQGTGA.

CDR3 in DNA: TGTGCCAGCCTTTCTAGGGCTAGCGGGAAATATGGCGATGAGCAGTTCTTC. It is translated as CASLSRASGKYGDEQFF. The chain combines TRBV19 with TRBJ2-1; 9 bases are shared with TRBD2. J gave up 8 bases and V 9 bases, and 20 bases lay outside the gene matches. The length of the CDR3 is 17 residues. Germline V CDR1 and CDR2: LNHDA, SQIVND (reference sequence).

V usage is TRBV5-1 and J usage is TRBJ2-5; a weak D match, TRBD1 (5 bases). V lost 2 bases and J lost 1, with 12 bases in between. CDR1 and CDR2 (germline): SGHRS, YFSETQ. There are 15 residues in the CDR3. Here the CDR3 reads CASSLVSQGQETQYF. The CDR3 DNA is TGCGCCAGCAGCTTAGTTTCCCAGGGCCAAGAGACCCAGTACTTC. Drawing the rest from reference TRBV5-1 and TRBJ2-5, the complete variable domain is KAGVTQTPRYLIKTRGQQVTLSCSPISGHRSVSWYQQTPGQGLQFLFEYFSETQRNKGNFPGRFSGRQFSNSRSEMNVSTLELGDSALYLCASSLVSQGQETQYFGPGTRLLVL.

The chain joins TRBV28 to TRBJ2-7; TRBD1 aligns across 10 bases. J lost 7 bases, V lost 6 bases, and 9 bases had no gene match. CDR3 length equals 14 residues. Germline V lookup: CDR1 MDHEN, CDR2 SYDVKM. CDR3 bases: TGTGCCAGCAGGGGACAGGGGAGACAGGGGGAGCAGTACTTC. Translated: CASRGQGRQGEQYF.

This chain joins TRBV6-1 and TRBJ2-7; 8 bases are a match to TRBD1. Per germline, CDR1 MNHNS and CDR2 SASEGT. The CDR3 loop spans 13 amino acids. The ends lost 11 bases at V and 3 bases at J; junction bases unmatched: 9. The CDR3 nucleotides read TGTGCCGCCAGGGGACAGGAGTACTACGAGCAGTACTTC. Its translation: CAARGQEYYEQYF.

V is TRBV11-2 and J is TRBJ1-4, with 9 bases that match TRBD1. The CDR3 loop spans 16 amino acids. CDR1 and CDR2 from the germline V gene are SGHAT and FQNNGV. Losses at the gene ends were 5 bases for V and 5 bases for J; bases not matched to a gene: 9. DNA of the CDR3: TGTGCCAGCAGCAGAACACCGGGGACAGGGAATGAAAAACTGTTTTTT. It translates to CASSRTPGTGNEKLFF. Together with reference TRBV11-2 and TRBJ1-4, the CDR3 gives the full variable domain: EAGVAQSPRYKIIEKRQSVAFWCNPISGHATLYWYQQILGQGPKLLIQFQNNGVVDDSQLPKDRFSAERLKGVDSTLKIQPAKLEDSAVYLCASSRTPGTGNEKLFFGSGTQLSVL.

This rearrangement joins TRBV7-9 to TRBJ2-7, with 7 nucleotides matching TRBD1. Germline CDR1 is SEHNR and CDR2 is FQNEAQ (reference sequence). Trimming took 5 bases from V and 5 from J; bases not matched to a gene: 9. This CDR3 has 14 amino acids. The DNA of the CDR3 is TGTGCCAGCAGCCTGGGGACAGTTCGCGACGAGCAGTACTTC. Its translation: CASSLGTVRDEQYF. Looking up the rest from reference TRBV7-9 and TRBJ2-7 gives the full variable domain: DTGVSQNPRHKITKRGQNVTFRCDPISEHNRLYWYRQTLGQGPEFLTYFQNEAQLEKSRLLSDRFSAERPKGSFSTLEIQRTEQGDSAMYLCASSLGTVRDEQYFGPGTRLTVT.

This clone was seen only a few times. The chain links TRBV11-3 to TRBJ2-7, with 11 bases that match TRBD2. The CDR3 runs 15 residues. CDR1 is SGHNT and CDR2 is YENEEA in the germline V gene. The V gene end was trimmed by 5 bases and the J gene end by 5 bases; junction bases not matched to a gene: 8. Here the CDR3 reads CASSTAGTSGNEQYF. CDR3 nucleotides: TGTGCCAGCAGCACCGCCGGGACTAGCGGAAACGAGCAGTACTTC.

This clone appeared a single time. This chain uses TRBV5-4 with TRBJ2-1; unclear D gene. With 0 bases removed from V and 1 base from J, the gap between germline ends came to 8 bases. In germline, CDR1 is SGHNT, CDR2 YYREEE (reference sequence). The CDR3 has 15 residues. The DNA of the CDR3 is TGTGCCAGCAGCTTGGCAGGTTTATCCTACAATGAGCAGTTCTTC. Translation: CASSLAGLSYNEQFF.

The rearrangement links TRBV7-2 to TRBJ2-4; 7 bases map to TRBD1. The V segment lost 5 bases and the J segment 0 bases; nucleotides outside the gene matches: 7. The CDR3 runs 16 residues. The germline gives CDR1 SGHTA, CDR2 FQGNSA. In DNA, the CDR3 is TGTGCCAGCAGCCCCAGGGGGACCCTAGCCAAAAACATTCAGTACTTC. It codes for CASSPRGTLAKNIQYF.

The gene calls are TRBV4-2 and TRBJ2-3, with TRBD2 matching over 7 bases. The CDR3 is 17 amino acids. V dropped 0 bases and J dropped 2; count of bases not matched to a gene: 8. The germline V gene encodes CDR1 LGHNA and CDR2 YNFKEQ. The CDR3 sequence: CASSQEVGSGVTDTQYF. For the CDR3, the DNA is TGTGCCAGCAGCCAAGAAGTAGGAAGCGGGGTCACAGATACGCAGTATTTT.

The rearrangement joins TRBV5-1 to TRBJ2-7; TRBD2 might be the D (5 bases). Germline V gene lookup returns CDR1 SGHRS and CDR2 YFSETQ. CDR3 size: 15 residues. Trimming shortened V by 1 base and J by 5 bases, and 16 bases separated the two germline ends. CDR3 loop: CASSLTLSRVDEQYF. The CDR3 DNA reads TGCGCCAGCAGCTTGACCCTGTCGCGGGTGGACGAGCAGTACTTC.

This clone was detected only once. The DNA for the CDR3 is TGTGCCAGTAGTATCGGCGGGGGGAGCACAGATACGCAGTATTTT. It is translated as CASSIGGGSTDTQYF. This rearrangement joins TRBV19 to TRBJ2-3, with 8 bases that match TRBD2. There are 15 residues in the CDR3. CDR1 is LNHDA and CDR2 is SQIVND in the germline V gene (reference sequence). J lost 0 bases, V lost 3 bases, and 2 bases had no gene match.

The chain links TRBV7-2 to TRBJ2-1; 11 nucleotides agree with TRBD1. Germline loops: CDR1 SGHTA, CDR2 FQGNSA. This CDR3 has 16 amino acids. The V gene end was trimmed by 5 bases and the J gene end by 2 bases; junction bases not matched to a gene: 5. CDR3 coding DNA: TGTGCCAGCAGCACCCCGGGACAGGGGGCCTACAATGAGCAGTTCTTC. As protein: CASSTPGQGAYNEQFF.

The chain combines TRBV19 with TRBJ2-1; D remains unclear. V lost 3 bases, J lost 3 bases, and 9 bases lay in between. This CDR3 has 14 amino acids. Germline CDR1 LNHDA, CDR2 SQIVND (reference sequence). The CDR3 protein is CASSMTGIYNEQFF. CDR3 in DNA: TGTGCCAGTAGTATGACTGGAATCTACAATGAGCAGTTCTTC.

This chain uses TRBV5-1 with TRBJ2-2, with D possibly matching TRBD2 (6 bases). Germline V gene lookup returns CDR1 SGHRS and CDR2 YFSETQ. This CDR3 has 14 residues. V was shortened by 5 bases and J by 3 bases, with 11 bases between the two germline ends. Written as DNA, the CDR3 is TGCGCCAGCAGTCACCGGGAGTACACCGGGGAGCTGTTTTTT. Its protein product is CASSHREYTGELFF.

The J gene is TRBJ2-3, the V gene TRBV5-1; TRBD2 matches at 9 bases. This CDR3 region has 16 residues. The germline V gene encodes CDR1 SGHRS and CDR2 YFSETQ. Trimming removed 4 bases from V and 5 bases from J; junction bases left unmatched: 11. The DNA of the CDR3 is TGCGCCAGCAGCCTCGGGCGGGCGGGAGGGCAAGATACGCAGTATTTT. This encodes CASSLGRAGGQDTQYF.

The chain couples TRBV12-2 to TRBJ1-3. TRBV12-2 has pseudogene status. This CDR3 comprises 15 residues. DNA for the CDR3: TGTGCAAGTCGCTTAGCGCGGGACTCTGGAAACACCATATATTTT. It translates to CASRLARDSGNTIYF.

The V gene is TRBV19, the J gene TRBJ2-4; D unresolved. This CDR3 contains 14 residues. Germline V gene lookup returns CDR1 LNHDA and CDR2 SQIVND (reference sequence). V was cut by 2 bases and J by 8 bases, with 13 bases left in between. The DNA for the CDR3 is TGTGCCAGTAGTATACCCACTGGTACCGACATTCAGTACTTC. Its protein product is CASSIPTGTDIQYF.

This chain connects TRBV7-2 to TRBJ2-7; no definite D call. Germline CDR1 and CDR2: SGHTA and FQGNSA. There are 13 residues in the CDR3. Trimming left V 1 base short and J 9 bases short, with 13 bases between. The CDR3 region is CASSLDIPLGQYF. The CDR3 bases are TGTGCCAGCAGCTTAGACATACCCCTTGGGCAGTACTTC. Full variable domain (rest looked up from reference TRBV7-2 and TRBJ2-7): GAGVSQSPSNKVTEKGKDVELRCDPISGHTALYWYRQSLGQGLEFLIYFQGNSAPDKSGLPSDRFSAERTGGSVSTLTIQRTQQEDSAVYLCASSLDIPLGQYFGPGTRLTVT.

The chain has TRBV12-1 and TRBJ2-1; the DNA was not used to check the table's D call, TRBD1. TRBV12-1 is a listed pseudogene. The CDR3 spans 13 residues. The CDR3 DNA follows: TGTGCCAGCAGTGGGGACAGGGACAATGAGCAGTTCTTC. Translation gives CASSGDRDNEQFF.

The rearrangement uses TRBV27 and TRBJ2-1; 10 nucleotides match TRBD2. The CDR3 sequence is 17 residues long. Germline lookup yields CDR1 MNHEY and CDR2 SMNVEV (reference sequence). The ends lost 3 bases at V and 8 bases at J; junction bases unmatched: 13. As DNA, the CDR3 is TGTGCCAGCAGTTTCTCAGTCACTAGCGGGAAACGGCATGAGCAGTTCTTC. Its translation is CASSFSVTSGKRHEQFF.

The V gene is TRBV13, the J gene TRBJ1-2, with TRBD1 as a possible D gene (5 bases). The CDR3 has 15 residues. CDR1 and CDR2 (germline): PRHDT, FYEKMQ (reference sequence). Deletions cut 6 bases from V and 6 bases from J, with 20 bases between. CDR3 region: CASRRGGSRLDGYTF. The CDR3 DNA reads TGTGCCAGCAGGCGTGGGGGGTCGCGACTGGATGGCTACACCTTC.

V and J are TRBV9 and TRBJ2-3; 12 bases line up with TRBD2. Germline V gene sequence: CDR1 SGDLS, CDR2 YYNGEE. The CDR3 totals 16 residues. Trimming cost V 4 bases and J 2 bases; bases outside gene matches: 5. The CDR3 DNA sequence: TGTGCCAGCAGCCCCCGACTAGCGGGAGACACAGATACGCAGTATTTT. This encodes CASSPRLAGDTDTQYF.

The rearrangement joins TRBV4-1 to TRBJ2-7; possible D gene TRBD2, 5 bases. The length of the CDR3 is 14 residues. V dropped 0 bases and J dropped 5 bases, with 11 bases sitting between them. Germline assignment: CDR1 MGHRA and CDR2 YSYEKL. The CDR3 nucleotides read TGCGCCAGCAGCCAAGAGCTCGAGGGCCACGAGCAGTACTTC. It specifies CASSQELEGHEQYF.

The chain is built from TRBV11-1 and TRBJ2-2; weak D call: TRBD1 (6 bases). The CDR3 runs to 16 residues. Germline assignment: CDR1 SGHAT and CDR2 FQDESV (reference sequence). The V end lost 0 bases, the J end lost 3 bases, and 11 bases lay between the germline ends. The CDR3 sequence is CASSLAQGGDTGELFF. The CDR3 DNA reads TGTGCCAGCAGCTTAGCACAGGGCGGTGACACCGGGGAGCTGTTTTTT.